Sequencing of this T cell receptor beta chain was carried out in a study of cytomegalovirus exposure and HLA in healthy donors. About the study: Earlier, fewer than 140 million unique TCR beta sequences were recovered from about 200 million T cells by an analysis. Study-level results: What was likely a sequencing artifact was a cluster of highly shared sequence variants. Follow-up analysis later connected one missense variant in DCLRE1C with trimming of TCR beta V- and J-genes.

In this sample, this clone turned up a few times. Antigen unknown. PCR used 60 Vbeta primers and 13 Jbeta primers. Libraries were prepared by immunoSEQ multiplex PCR; TCRdb keeps only in-frame clonotypes and omits some of them. The table shows some 140,000 clones, with roughly 80% occurring only once. This CDR3 comprises 13 residues. Per the germline V gene, CDR1 is MNHNS and CDR2 is SASEGT. With V trimmed by 10 bases and J by 3 bases, 6 bases remained unmatched. Source material: PBMCs. The sequence was collected from a man over 45 in good health and CMV-seronegative. V usage is TRBV6-1 and J usage is TRBJ1-5, with 7 bases identical to TRBD1. The CDR3 coding sequence is TGTGCCATTAGACAGGGTTACAATCAGCCCCAGCATTTT. The encoded protein is CAIRQGYNQPQHF.